Below, 23 T cell receptor beta chains from the same sample are listed, as sequenced in a study of early T cells in non-severe SARS-CoV-2 infection (dated by TCRdb to the early 2020s). Libraries were built with 5' RACE. TCRdb records NextSeq 500 as the sequencer. TCRdb redid the processing of the public reads, applying fastp at Q25 and MiXCR, and retained in-frame beta chains. Every entry covers one CDR3 protein and lists the most common genes and DNA from its rows. The sample table shows some 75,000 distinct CDR3 sequences, and roughly an eighth are seen once. About 1.5% of the sample is held by the ten biggest clonotypes. Sequenced: whole blood. These receptors were taken from an adult who was a healthcare worker with PCR-confirmed SARS-CoV-2 infection or an uninfected control (not recorded which).

This clonotype was detected ten times or more. The chain links TRBV30 to TRBJ1-5; D is unresolved. Deletions cut 0 bases from V and 6 bases from J, with 9 bases between. The CDR3 has 13 residues. The germline CDR1 and CDR2 sequences are GTSNPN and SVGIG (reference sequence). CDR3 DNA sequence: TGTGCCTGGAGTGTAACTTCTGTTCAGCCCCAGCATTTT. Translation: CAWSVTSVQPQHF.

This chain's CDR3 is CASSQRQGSGNTIYF. DNA of the CDR3: TGCGCCAGCAGCCAAAGACAGGGTTCTGGAAACACCATATATTTT. This chain joins TRBV4-3 and TRBJ1-3, with 7 nucleotides matching TRBD1. CDR1 LGHNA and CDR2 YSLEER come from the germline V gene. V dropped 2 bases and J dropped 1; count of bases not matched to a gene: 2. CDR3 length: 15 amino acids.

This clonotype was counted many times. The genes are TRBV18 and TRBJ2-5, with D possibly called TRBD1 or TRBD2 (6 bases each). V gave up 1 base and J gave up 5 bases, with 11 bases separating them. The CDR3 is 14 amino acids. CDR1 is KGHSH and CDR2 is LQKENI in the germline V gene. The CDR3 sequence is CASSPRTGAETQYF. The CDR3 DNA sequence: TGTGCCAGCTCACCACGTACGGGGGCCGAGACCCAGTACTTC.

The sample holds many counts of this clonotype. The CDR3 here is CSAPGLAANEQFF. For the CDR3, the DNA is TGCAGTGCTCCCGGACTAGCGGCCAATGAGCAGTTCTTC. J is TRBJ2-1 and V is TRBV20-1; TRBD2 agrees at 10 bases. Unmatched junction bases numbered 4, after V lost 5 bases and J lost 6 bases. This CDR3 has 13 residues. Looked up from germline, CDR1 is DFQATT and CDR2 is SNEGSKA (reference sequence).

This clonotype was counted between two and nine times. V is TRBV11-2 and J is TRBJ2-5; 8 bases align to TRBD2. CDR1 is SGHAT, CDR2 FQNNGV, per germline. The CDR3 length is 16 residues. With 3 bases clipped from V and 5 bases from J, the junction kept 11 bases outside the gene matches. The CDR3: CASSFGLAGIIETQYF. In nucleotides, the CDR3 is TGTGCCAGCAGCTTTGGACTAGCCGGGATAATTGAGACCCAGTACTTC.

In this sample, this clonotype turned up many times. The chain carries TRBV5-1 and TRBJ2-6; D is uncertain. Germline-derived CDR1 and CDR2 are SGHRS and YFSETQ. V lost 2 bases and J lost 0, with 6 bases in between. This CDR3 spans 15 amino acids. CDR3 sequence: CASSFKSSGANVLTF. The CDR3, as DNA: TGCGCCAGCAGCTTTAAGAGCTCTGGGGCCAACGTCCTGACTTTC.

This rearrangement joins TRBV2 to TRBJ1-1; 8 bases line up with TRBD1. This CDR3 contains 14 residues. Germline V gene lookup returns CDR1 SNHLY and CDR2 FYNNEI. The V gene end was trimmed by 5 bases and the J gene end by 2 bases; junction bases not matched to a gene: 4. The CDR3 loop reads CASSIQGGNTEAFF. The CDR3 DNA reads as TGTGCCAGCAGTATACAGGGGGGAAACACTGAAGCTTTCTTT. The full variable domain, with the rest looked up from reference TRBV2 and TRBJ1-1, is EPEVTQTPSHQVTQMGQEVILRCVPISNHLYFYWYRQILGQKVEFLVSFYNNEISEKSEIFDDQFSVERPDGSNFTLKIRSTKLEDSAMYFCASSIQGGNTEAFFGQGTRLTVV.

This clonotype was seen ten or more times. The chain uses TRBV12-3 or TRBV12-4 and TRBJ1-1; D is unresolved. The CDR3 extends over 12 amino acids. Trimming cost V 2 bases and J 5 bases, with 6 bases left between them. CDR3: CASSLKGTEAFF. CDR3 in DNA: TGTGCCAGCAGTTTAAAGGGTACTGAAGCTTTCTTT.

This clonotype was observed a few times. The chain combines TRBV5-4 with TRBJ1-6; possibly TRBD1 for D (5 bases). Germline values: CDR1 SGHNT, CDR2 YYREEE (reference sequence). The V end was cut by 0 bases, the J end by 6 bases, with 16 bases between. This CDR3 has 17 amino acids. The CDR3 spells CASSLVGVEGRNSPLHF. Written as DNA, the CDR3 is TGTGCCAGCAGCTTGGTGGGGGTCGAGGGGCGTAATTCACCCCTCCACTTT.

The V gene is TRBV12-3 or TRBV12-4, the J gene TRBJ1-2; 7 bases are shared with TRBD1. This CDR3 spans 14 amino acids. J was trimmed by 10 bases and V by 2 bases; bases with no gene match: 10. The CDR3 DNA sequence: TGTGCCAGCAGTTTAATGATCCGACAGGGTGACTACACCTTC. It codes for CASSLMIRQGDYTF.

This clonotype appeared many times. The chain couples TRBV5-5 to TRBJ1-1; no clear D. The V gene lost 6 bases and the J gene lost 3 bases, with 24 bases spanning the gap. The CDR3 covers 17 residues. Germline V gene data show CDR1 as SGHKS and CDR2 as YYEKEE (reference sequence). The CDR3 sequence: CASTLTGFAPQDTEAFF. CDR3 DNA: TGTGCCAGCACCCTTACCGGATTTGCCCCCCAGGACACTGAAGCTTTCTTT.

This clonotype has at least ten counts. The rearrangement uses TRBV7-9 and TRBJ2-3, with TRBD1 identical over 7 bases. Germline V lookup: CDR1 SEHNR, CDR2 FQNEAQ (reference sequence). The CDR3 runs 14 residues. V dropped 1 base and J dropped 4; count of bases not matched to a gene: 2. CDR3 sequence reads: CASSLVQGADTQYF. The CDR3 nucleotides are TGTGCCAGCAGCTTAGTCCAGGGGGCAGATACGCAGTATTTT.

This clonotype turned up a few times. V gene TRBV5-1 combines with J gene TRBJ1-1, with 8 bases identical to TRBD1. Germline CDR1 reads SGHRS; CDR2 reads YFSETQ. The CDR3 has 16 amino acids. Trimming cost V 6 bases and J 1 base; bases outside gene matches: 11. The CDR3 bases are TGCGCCAGCACCCCTTCTACCGGGACAGGGAACACTGAAGCTTTCTTT. It is translated as CASTPSTGTGNTEAFF.

In this sample, this clonotype turned up a few times. V is TRBV20-1 and J is TRBJ1-5; the match to TRBD1 covers 8 bases. The CDR3 is 17 residues long. Germline V gives CDR1 DFQATT, CDR2 SNEGSKA (reference sequence). The J segment lost 0 bases and the V segment lost 6 bases, leaving 13 bases of the junction unmatched. The CDR3 coding sequence is TGCAGTGCAGAGGACAGGGTTAGGAAAGGTAGCAATCAGCCCCAGCATTTT. Its translation is CSAEDRVRKGSNQPQHF.

This clonotype occurred a few times. This chain links TRBV24-1 with TRBJ2-2, with a weak D call TRBD1 (7 bases). Trimming left V 9 bases short and J 4 bases short, with 14 bases between. The CDR3 sequence is 14 residues long. The germline V gene encodes CDR1 KGHDR and CDR2 SFDVKD. The CDR3 sequence: CATAAGGGTGELFF. The CDR3 nucleotides read TGTGCCACCGCCGCAGGGGGAGGCACCGGGGAGCTGTTTTTT.

The chain is built from TRBV5-1 and TRBJ2-3; 7 nucleotides align to TRBD1. The CDR3 covers 14 residues. V dropped 5 bases and J dropped 1; count of bases not matched to a gene: 4. Germline CDR1 reads SGHRS; CDR2 reads YFSETQ. This CDR3 is CASRFDRGTDTQYF. CDR3 coding DNA: TGCGCCAGCAGATTCGACAGGGGCACAGATACGCAGTATTTT.

The V call is TRBV12-3 or TRBV12-4, the J call TRBJ2-3; TRBD2 aligns across 11 bases. This CDR3 comprises 15 residues. V lost 5 bases and J lost 5; bases outside the gene matches: 6. DNA of the CDR3: TGTGCCAGCAGTGTGCTAGCGGGGGGCCGAGATACGCAGTATTTT. It is translated as CASSVLAGGRDTQYF.

This clonotype has more than one count but fewer than ten. CDR3 DNA: TGCGCCAGCAGCATACGGGACATGACCGGGGAGCTGTTTTTT. Protein product: CASSIRDMTGELFF. This chain uses TRBV5-1 with TRBJ2-2; a possible D gene is TRBD1 (6 bases). With 4 bases removed from V and 5 bases from J, the gap between germline ends came to 12 bases. CDR3 length: 14 residues. Germline V lookup: CDR1 SGHRS, CDR2 YFSETQ.

This clonotype was observed a single time. The rearrangement uses TRBV5-1 and TRBJ2-7; D might be TRBD2 (5 bases). Germline V CDR1 and CDR2: SGHRS, YFSETQ. Trimming cost V 4 bases and J 5 bases, with 16 bases left between them. The CDR3 spans 14 residues. CDR3 loop: CASSAPSGTHEQYF. Written as DNA, the CDR3 is TGCGCCAGCAGCGCCCCTTCGGGAACCCACGAGCAGTACTTC.

This clonotype showed up many times. This chain links TRBV18 with TRBJ2-3; D is unresolved. CDR1 is KGHSH and CDR2 is LQKENI in the germline V gene. This CDR3 region has 16 residues. Deletions cut 0 bases from V and 3 bases from J, with 13 bases between. Here the CDR3 DNA reads TGTGCCAGCTCACCACCGGGGAATCGAGAAACAGATACGCAGTATTTT. Protein product: CASSPPGNRETDTQYF.

This clonotype has a handful of counts. This rearrangement joins TRBV7-9 to TRBJ2-4; D tentatively fits TRBD1 or TRBD2 (5 bases each). Trimming removed 5 bases at V and 6 bases at J, with 8 bases between. This CDR3 comprises 12 residues. Germline lookup yields CDR1 SEHNR and CDR2 FQNEAQ (reference sequence). CDR3 coding DNA: TGTGCCAGCAGCCCTGGGGGAAACATTCAGTACTTC. It encodes CASSPGGNIQYF.

This clonotype was seen at least ten times. The chain carries TRBV11-2 and TRBJ1-1; D remains unclear. From germline, CDR1 is SGHAT and CDR2 FQNNGV. Trimming stripped 4 bases from V and 2 bases from J, with 20 bases between. The CDR3 sequence is 17 residues long. This chain's CDR3 is CASSSPPGRRVNTEAFF. The CDR3 region has the DNA TGTGCCAGCAGCTCACCTCCCGGTCGGAGGGTCAACACTGAAGCTTTCTTT.

Many counts were recorded for this clonotype. The J gene is TRBJ2-1, the V gene TRBV6-1; TRBD1 matches 8 bases. The V gene's germline CDR1 is MNHNS and CDR2 SASEGT. This CDR3 has 13 residues. The ends lost 2 bases at V and 7 bases at J; junction bases unmatched: 1. The CDR3 DNA reads as TGTGCCAGCAGTGAACAGGGGGCAAATGAGCAGTTCTTC. This codes for CASSEQGANEQFF.